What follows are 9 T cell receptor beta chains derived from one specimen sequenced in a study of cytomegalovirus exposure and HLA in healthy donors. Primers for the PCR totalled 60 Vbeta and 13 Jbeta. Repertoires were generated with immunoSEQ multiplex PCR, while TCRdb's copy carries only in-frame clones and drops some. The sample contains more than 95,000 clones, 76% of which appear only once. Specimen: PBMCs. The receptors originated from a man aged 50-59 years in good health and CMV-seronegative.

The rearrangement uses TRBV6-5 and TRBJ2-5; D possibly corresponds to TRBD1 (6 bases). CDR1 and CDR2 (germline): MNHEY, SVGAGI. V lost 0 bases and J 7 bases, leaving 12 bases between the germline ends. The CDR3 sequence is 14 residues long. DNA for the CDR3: TGTGCCAGCAGTTACTCTACAGGGAGCGGGACCCAGTACTTC. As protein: CASSYSTGSGTQYF.

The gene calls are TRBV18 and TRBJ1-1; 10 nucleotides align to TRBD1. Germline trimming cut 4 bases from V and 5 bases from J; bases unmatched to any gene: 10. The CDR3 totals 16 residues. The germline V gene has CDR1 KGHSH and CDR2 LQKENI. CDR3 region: CASSHYTGTGDTEAFF. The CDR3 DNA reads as TGTGCCAGCTCACACTATACCGGGACAGGGGATACTGAAGCTTTCTTT.

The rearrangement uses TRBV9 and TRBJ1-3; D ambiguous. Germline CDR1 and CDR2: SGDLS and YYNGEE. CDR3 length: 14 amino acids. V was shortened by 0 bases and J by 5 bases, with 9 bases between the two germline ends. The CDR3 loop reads CASSVGAERNTIYF. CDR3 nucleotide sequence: TGTGCCAGCAGCGTAGGTGCAGAAAGAAACACCATATATTTT.

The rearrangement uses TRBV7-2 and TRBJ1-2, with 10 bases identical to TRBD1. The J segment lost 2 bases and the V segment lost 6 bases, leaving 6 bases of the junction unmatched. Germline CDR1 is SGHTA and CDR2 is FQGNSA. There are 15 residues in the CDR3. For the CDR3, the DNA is TGTGCCAGCAGTTCCGGACAGGGGGGAAACTATGGCTACACCTTC. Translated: CASSSGQGGNYGYTF.

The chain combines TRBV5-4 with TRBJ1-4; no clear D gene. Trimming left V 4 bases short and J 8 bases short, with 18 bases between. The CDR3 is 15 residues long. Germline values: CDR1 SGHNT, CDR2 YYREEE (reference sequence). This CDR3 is CASSPAPEGGEKLFF. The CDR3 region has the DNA TGTGCCAGCAGCCCCGCGCCCGAGGGAGGGGAAAAACTGTTTTTT.

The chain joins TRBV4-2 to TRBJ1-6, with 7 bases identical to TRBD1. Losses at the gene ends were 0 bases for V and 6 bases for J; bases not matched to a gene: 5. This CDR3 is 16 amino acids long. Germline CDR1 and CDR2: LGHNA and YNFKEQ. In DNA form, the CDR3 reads TGTGCCAGCAGCCAAGATTGGGGACAGAGTAATTCACCCCTCCACTTT. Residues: CASSQDWGQSNSPLHF.

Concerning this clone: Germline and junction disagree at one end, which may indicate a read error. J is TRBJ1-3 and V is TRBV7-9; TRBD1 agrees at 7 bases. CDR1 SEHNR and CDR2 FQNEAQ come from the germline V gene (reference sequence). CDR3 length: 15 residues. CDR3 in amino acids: CSSSIRQGSGNTIYF. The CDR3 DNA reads TGTTCCAGCAGCATTCGACAGGGCTCTGGAAACACCATATATTTT.

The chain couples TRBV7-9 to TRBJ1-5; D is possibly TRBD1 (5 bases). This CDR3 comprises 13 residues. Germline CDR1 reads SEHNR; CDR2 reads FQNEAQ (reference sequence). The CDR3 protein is CSSARGGNQPQHF. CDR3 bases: TGTTCCTCAGCCCGGGGGGGCAATCAGCCCCAGCATTTT.

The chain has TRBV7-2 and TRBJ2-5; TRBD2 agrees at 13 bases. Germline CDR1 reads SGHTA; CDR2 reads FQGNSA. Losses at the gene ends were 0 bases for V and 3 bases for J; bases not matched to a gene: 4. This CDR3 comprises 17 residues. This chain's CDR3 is CASSLARTSGGEETQYF. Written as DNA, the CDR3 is TGTGCCAGCAGCTTAGCGCGAACTAGCGGGGGGGAAGAGACCCAGTACTTC.